This TCR beta chain originates from a study of Graves' ophthalmopathy and Graves' hyperthyroidism. RNA transcripts served as template for amplifying TCR beta CDR3 sequences. HTBI primers were used in a first-round RT-PCR, which preceded a second-round multiplex PCR. TCRdb itself ran the multiplex PCR reads through MiXCR, one entry per CDR3 protein. The data hold some 400,000 distinct CDR3 sequences, with around 16% observed a single time. Many counts were recorded for this clonotype. The CDR3 runs 11 residues. V was shortened by 3 bases and J by 7 bases, with 10 bases between the two germline ends. Germline lookup yields CDR1 GTSNPN and CDR2 SVGIG (reference sequence).

Sequences were obtained from peripheral blood. J is TRBJ2-7 and V is TRBV30; possible D gene TRBD2, 5 bases. The receptor's source is a woman under 30 with Graves' ophthalmopathy. CDR3 protein: CAWRDYGEQYF. As DNA, the CDR3 is TGTGCCTGGAGAGACTACGGGGAGCAGTACTTC.